The rows below give T cell receptor beta chains drawn from one sample of a study of CD8+CD57+ T cells in acquired aplastic anemia. Via MiXCR, TCRdb re-called the reads, giving one row per CDR3 protein. The sample consists of 130,000 or so distinct CDR3 sequences, 45% to 60% of them appearing once. The sequencing sample was made of sorted CD4+, CD8+, or CD8+CD57+ T cells (not recorded which) from PBMCs. These receptors all come from a human donor with aplastic anemia. CDR3s include the opening cysteine and the closing phenylalanine or tryptophan.

TRBJ2-1 | TRBV6-5 | CASSYSQRGHNEQFF
TRBJ2-7 | TRBV20-1 | CSAPGGAEQYF
TRBJ2-3 | TRBV2 | CASSEAPGLGTDTQYF
TRBJ1-1 | TRBV24-1 | CATSDLLGQAFF
TRBJ1-2 | TRBV29-1 | CSVRVGLTGGYTF
TRBJ2-3 | TRBV4-1 | CASSFPGQGVTDTQYF
TRBJ1-5 | TRBV5-6 | CASSVGTVNQPQHF
TRBJ2-7 | TRBV15 | CATSTRTSGLYEQYF
TRBJ1-5 | TRBV15 | CATSEDRNQPQHF
TRBJ2-7 | TRBV30 | CAWSVGFYEQYF
TRBJ1-1 | TRBV5-1 | CASSLANTEAFF
TRBJ2-7 | TRBV19 | CATSRDRGDEQYF
TRBJ1-6 | TRBV15 | CATSRASGTGEDSPLHF
TRBJ2-1 | TRBV28 | CASSRTFTSYNEQFF
TRBJ2-7 | TRBV15 | CATSPHSSYEQYF
TRBJ2-1 | TRBV20-1 | CSATLSGSGYNEQFF
TRBJ2-7 | TRBV12-3/TRBV12-4 | CASTIERGGDEQYF
TRBJ2-2 | TRBV29-1 | CSVARQGFSGELFF
TRBJ1-1 | TRBV5-1 | CASSLGMGLNTEAFF
TRBJ1-1 | TRBV20-1 | CSAGTARSLAFF
TRBJ2-1 | TRBV24-1 | CATSDPPTGSSYNEQFF
TRBJ2-1 | TRBV7-6 | CASSLRIFGRGLAYNEQFF
TRBJ2-3 | TRBV5-5 | CASSLARDNTDTQYF
TRBJ2-7 | TRBV12-3/TRBV12-4 | CASSWTGLEQYF
TRBJ1-5 | TRBV24-1 | CATSEGHQPQHF
TRBJ2-1 | TRBV5-1 | CASSFSGSYNEQFF
TRBJ2-7 | TRBV19 | CASSIRAPGTIYEQYF
TRBJ1-6 | TRBV10-3 | CASSLGKRNSPLHF
TRBJ1-5 | TRBV15 | CATSSMGNQPQHF
TRBJ1-2 | TRBV6-5 | CASSYGTNYGYTF
TRBJ2-5 | TRBV9 | CASSVNRGPETQYF
TRBJ2-7 | TRBV27 | CASSTEARGRDEQYF
TRBJ1-4 | TRBV10-3 | CATSGRNEKLFF
TRBJ2-5 | TRBV19 | CASRLTGQETQYF
TRBJ1-2 | TRBV19 | CASWTGGTYGYTF
TRBJ1-1 | TRBV2 | CASSSSSRNTEAFF
TRBJ2-1 | TRBV6-1 | CASIDWDEQFF
TRBJ2-6 | TRBV19 | CASSMYSGEANVLTF
TRBJ2-2 | TRBV15 | CATSVDTRNTGELFF
TRBJ2-5 | TRBV24-1 | CATSDKGPVETQYF
TRBJ1-2 | TRBV6-5 | CASSYSIGYGYTF
TRBJ1-2 | TRBV2 | CASKLGARGYTF
TRBJ2-2 | TRBV25-1 | CASSEPGQPFRAGELFF
TRBJ2-7 | TRBV10-2 | CASSELGQSLEQYF
TRBJ2-2 | TRBV20-1 | CSARDPSGIATGELFF
TRBJ2-7 | TRBV10-3 | CAISGTGSSYEQYF
TRBJ1-1 | TRBV19 | CASTPGHQVGTEAFF
TRBJ1-1 | TRBV19 | CASSIPRNTEAFF
TRBJ2-7 | TRBV2 | CASSEEALSSYEQYF
TRBJ2-2 | TRBV19 | CASSTASGTGVMGRELFF
TRBJ1-2 | TRBV11-2 | CASSLLAFYGYTF
TRBJ1-2 | TRBV27 | CASSLNRVYGYTF
TRBJ2-7 | TRBV9 | CASSVDTQGVLYEQYF
TRBJ2-1 | TRBV4-1 | CASSQEGGGGQFF
TRBJ2-1 | TRBV7-3 | CASSLWAADEQFF
TRBJ2-2 | TRBV19 | CASNREGRSTGELFF
TRBJ1-2 | TRBV9 | CASSVMAYGYTF
TRBJ2-7 | TRBV19 | CASSSPGHTYEQYF
TRBJ2-7 | TRBV24-1 | CATSSTGTYEQYF